This T cell receptor beta chain was profiled in a study of blood T cell repertoires in COVID-19. Overall study context: Spain, Italy and the United States supplied samples that represented acute and convalescent COVID-19. PBMCs, B-cell-depleted T cells, or T cells were the source of the cDNA or gDNA that made up the material.

Per the original data handling: Estimates of nucleated cell counts were drawn from the amplification of reference gene primers. The data were produced by immunoSEQ multiplex PCR, yet TCRdb's version contains in-frame clones alone and is incomplete. The V and J calls and clone size are taken from that table; D and trimming were inferred from the DNA. Among approximately 260,000 clones listed, 75% to 90% were seen once. Per germline, CDR1 ENHRY and CDR2 SYGVKD. Trimming removed 6 bases from V and 6 bases from J; junction bases left unmatched: 1. The CDR3 covers 14 residues. This clonotype was sampled from a man aged 55 to 70 who had recovered from COVID-19. The material sequenced was peripheral blood. The gene calls are TRBV10-3 and TRBJ2-2, with 13 bases fitting TRBD2. CDR3 residues: CAISGLAGAGELFF. The CDR3 DNA is TGTGCCATCAGCGGACTAGCGGGGGCCGGGGAGCTGTTTTTT.